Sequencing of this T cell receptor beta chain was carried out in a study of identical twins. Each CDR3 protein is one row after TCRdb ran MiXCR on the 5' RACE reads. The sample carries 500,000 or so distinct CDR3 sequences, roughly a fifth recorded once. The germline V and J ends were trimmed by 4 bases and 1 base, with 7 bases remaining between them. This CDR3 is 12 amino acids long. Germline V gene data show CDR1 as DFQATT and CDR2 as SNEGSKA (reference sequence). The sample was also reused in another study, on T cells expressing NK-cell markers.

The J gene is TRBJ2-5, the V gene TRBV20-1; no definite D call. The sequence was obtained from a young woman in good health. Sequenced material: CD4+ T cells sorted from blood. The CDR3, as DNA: TGCAGTGCTACTAACCCCCAAGAGACCCAGTACTTC. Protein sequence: CSATNPQETQYF.